This T cell receptor beta chain was observed in a study of T cell changes during pregnancy in multiple sclerosis. Method: immunoSEQ multiplex PCR; TCRdb's copy keeps in-frame clones and lacks some. Of about 44,000 clones in the sample, roughly 92% were seen once. The CDR3 loop spans 15 amino acids. The V gene's germline CDR1 is MNHEY and CDR2 SMNVEV (reference sequence). Trimming shortened V by 5 bases and J by 0 bases, and 11 bases separated the two germline ends. The source is a female donor with multiple sclerosis, enrolled in a pregnancy study. The chain combines TRBV27 with TRBJ1-3; the D is unclear. This sample comprised CD4+ T cells from peripheral blood mononuclear cells, obtained in the first trimester of pregnancy. This CDR3 reads CASSNSAFSGNTIYF. As DNA, the CDR3 is TGTGCCAGCAGTAACAGTGCTTTCTCTGGAAACACCATATATTTT.